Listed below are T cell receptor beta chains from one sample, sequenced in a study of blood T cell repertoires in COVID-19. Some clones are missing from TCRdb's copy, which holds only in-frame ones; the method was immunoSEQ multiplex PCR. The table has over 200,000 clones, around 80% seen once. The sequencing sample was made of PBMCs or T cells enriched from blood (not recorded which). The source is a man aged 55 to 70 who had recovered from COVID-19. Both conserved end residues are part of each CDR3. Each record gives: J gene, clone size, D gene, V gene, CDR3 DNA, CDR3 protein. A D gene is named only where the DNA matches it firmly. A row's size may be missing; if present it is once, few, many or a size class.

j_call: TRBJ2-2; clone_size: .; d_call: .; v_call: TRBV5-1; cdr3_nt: TGCGCCAGCAGCTACGCCACAAACCCCCTGTTTTTT; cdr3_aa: CASSYATNPLFF
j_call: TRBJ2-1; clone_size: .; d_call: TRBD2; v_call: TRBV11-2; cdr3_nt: TGTGCCAGCAGCGGACCGACTAGCGGTGAGCAGTTCTTC; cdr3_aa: CASSGPTSGEQFF
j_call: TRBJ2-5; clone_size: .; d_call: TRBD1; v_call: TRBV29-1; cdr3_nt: TGCAGCGTTCGAACTCCGGGACAGGGCGACGAGACCCAGTACTTC; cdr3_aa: CSVRTPGQGDETQYF
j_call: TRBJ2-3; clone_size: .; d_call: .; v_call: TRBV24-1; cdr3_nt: TGTGCCACCAGTGACAGGGTCACAGATACGCAGTATTTT; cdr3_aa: CATSDRVTDTQYF
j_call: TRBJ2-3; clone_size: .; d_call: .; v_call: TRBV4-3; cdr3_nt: TGCGCCAGCAGCCAACACGACAGTGTGTACACAGATACGCAGTATTTT; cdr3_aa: CASSQHDSVYTDTQYF
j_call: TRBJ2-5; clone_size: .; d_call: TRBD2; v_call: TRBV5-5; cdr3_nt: TGTGCCAGCAGTGGGACTATTGAGACCCAGTACTTC; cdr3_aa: CASSGTIETQYF
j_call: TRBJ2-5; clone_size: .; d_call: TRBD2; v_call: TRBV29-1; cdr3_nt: TGCAGCGTTTCGGGCGGGGGGGCCTTAGGATTGTTGACCCAGTACTTC; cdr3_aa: CSVSGGGALGLLTQYF
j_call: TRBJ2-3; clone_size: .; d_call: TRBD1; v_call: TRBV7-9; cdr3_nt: TGTGCCAGCAGCCCGGGACAGGGGTCAGATACGCAGTATTTT; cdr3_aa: CASSPGQGSDTQYF
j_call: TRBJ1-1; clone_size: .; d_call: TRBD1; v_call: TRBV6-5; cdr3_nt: TGTGCCAGCAGTTATACAGGGGACACTGAAGCTTTCTTT; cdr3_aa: CASSYTGDTEAFF
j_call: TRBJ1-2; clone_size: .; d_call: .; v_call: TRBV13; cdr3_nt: TGTGCCAGCAGCTCCCACACCCCCCTCCCCTATGGCTACACCTTC; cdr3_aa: CASSSHTPLPYGYTF
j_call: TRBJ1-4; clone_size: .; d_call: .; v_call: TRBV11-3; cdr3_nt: TGTGCCAGCAGCTTAGGTCCCTCCGATGAAAAACTGTTTTTT; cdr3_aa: CASSLGPSDEKLFF
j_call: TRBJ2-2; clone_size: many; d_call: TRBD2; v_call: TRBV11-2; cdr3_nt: TGTGCCAGCAGCTTAGGCGGGGGGGCCCCCGGGGAGCTGTTTTTT; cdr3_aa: CASSLGGGAPGELFF
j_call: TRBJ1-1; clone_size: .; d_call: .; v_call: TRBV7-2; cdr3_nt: TGTGCCAGCAGTTTGACAGAGAACACTGAAGCTTTCTTT; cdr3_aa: CASSLTENTEAFF
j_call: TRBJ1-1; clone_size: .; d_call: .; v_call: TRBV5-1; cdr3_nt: TGCGCCAGCAGCTTGGGTCAGGGCTATATGAACACTGAAGCTTTCTTT; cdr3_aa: CASSLGQGYMNTEAFF
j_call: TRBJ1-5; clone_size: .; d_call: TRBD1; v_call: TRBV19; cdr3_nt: TGTGCCAGTAGTAGTCAGGGGGCACAGCCCCAGCATTTT; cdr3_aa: CASSSQGAQPQHF
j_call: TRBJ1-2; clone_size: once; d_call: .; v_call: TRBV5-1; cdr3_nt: TGCGCCAGCAGCTTGGGGGGCAGCAGAAACTATGGCTACACCTTC; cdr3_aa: CASSLGGSRNYGYTF
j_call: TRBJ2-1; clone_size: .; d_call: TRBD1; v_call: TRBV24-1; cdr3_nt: TGTGCCACCAGTGAACCCGGGACAGGTAGGAATGAGCAGTTCTTC; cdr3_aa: CATSEPGTGRNEQFF